This T cell receptor (beta chain) was captured by sequencing in a study of CD8 T cells in ankylosing spondylitis. A single record per CDR3 protein comes from TCRdb applying MiXCR to the 5' RACE reads. The profile shows about 440,000 distinct CDR3 sequences, roughly 18% of them singletons. The germline V gene encodes CDR1 SGHAT and CDR2 FQNNGV. The CDR3 length is 14 residues. V trimming: 3 bases; J trimming: 7 bases; junction bases outside the gene matches: 4. General observations from the study: Characteristic of ankylosing spondylitis blood, it appeared, was a TCR beta motif comprising roughly 8 highly homologous variants. Matched synovial fluid from ankylosing spondylitis patients was reported to be enriched for disease-linked clones. A subset of motif variants has previously been described in the synovial fluid and blood of reactive arthritis.

This clonotype came up a few times. What it binds is not known. Sequenced: blood, either unsorted or a sorted T cell fraction (not recorded which). The clonotype comes from a male donor with ankylosing spondylitis. The J gene is TRBJ2-1, the V gene TRBV11-2; 9 bases agree with TRBD1. The CDR3 is CASSFRDRVNEQFF. For the CDR3, the DNA is TGTGCCAGCAGCTTCCGGGACAGGGTAAATGAGCAGTTCTTC.